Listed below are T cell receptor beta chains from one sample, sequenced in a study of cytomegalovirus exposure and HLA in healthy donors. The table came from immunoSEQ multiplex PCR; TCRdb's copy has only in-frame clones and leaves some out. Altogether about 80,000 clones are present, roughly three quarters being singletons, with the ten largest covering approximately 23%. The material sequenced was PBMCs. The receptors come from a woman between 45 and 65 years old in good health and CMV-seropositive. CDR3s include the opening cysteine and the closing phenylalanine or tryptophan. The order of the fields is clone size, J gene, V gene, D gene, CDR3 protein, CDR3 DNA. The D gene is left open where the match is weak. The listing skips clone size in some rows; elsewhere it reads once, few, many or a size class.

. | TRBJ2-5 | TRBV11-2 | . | CASSFGWATPLETQYF | TGTGCCAGCAGCTTTGGGTGGGCTACCCCGTTAGAGACCCAGTACTTC
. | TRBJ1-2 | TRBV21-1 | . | CASSFRTGGKTGYTF | TGTGCCAGCAGCTTCCGGACAGGGGGCAAAACGGGCTACACCTTC
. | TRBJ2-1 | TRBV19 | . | CASSISSAMFNEQFF | TGTGCCAGTAGTATCTCTAGCGCAATGTTCAATGAGCAGTTCTTC
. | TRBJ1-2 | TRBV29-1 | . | CSLQDTNYGYTF | TGCAGCCTTCAGGATACTAACTATGGCTACACCTTC
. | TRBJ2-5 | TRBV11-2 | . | CASSSGHPDGRETQYF | TGTGCCAGCAGTTCTGGACACCCTGATGGTAGAGAGACCCAGTACTTC
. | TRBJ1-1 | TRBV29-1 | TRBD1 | CTIMTGTVSEAFF | TGCACCATAATGACAGGGACAGTCTCTGAAGCTTTCTTT
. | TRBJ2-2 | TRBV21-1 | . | CAGGEDTGELFF | TGTGCCGGGGGGGAGGACACCGGGGAGCTGTTTTTT
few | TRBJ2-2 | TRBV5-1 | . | CASSLGADSRTGELFF | TGCGCCAGCAGCTTGGGTGCGGACTCCCGCACCGGGGAGCTGTTTTTT
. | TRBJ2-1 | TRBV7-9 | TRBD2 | CSSSLKASGGVYNEQFF | TGTTCCAGCAGCTTAAAGGCTAGCGGGGGGGTTTACAATGAGCAGTTCTTC
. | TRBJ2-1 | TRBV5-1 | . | CASSWTGDEQFF | TGCGCCAGCAGCTGGACCGGGGATGAGCAGTTCTTC
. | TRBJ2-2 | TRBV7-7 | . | CASSLVAGASTGELFF | TGTGCTAGCAGCTTAGTGGCGGGGGCCAGCACCGGGGAGCTGTTTTTT
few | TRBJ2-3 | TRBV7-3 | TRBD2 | CASAGGSLDTQYF | TGTGCCAGCGCGGGGGGATCGCTCGATACGCAGTATTTT
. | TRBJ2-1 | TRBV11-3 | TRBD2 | CASSEDGGRRGERNEQFF | TGTGCCAGCAGCGAAGACGGCGGGAGGCGTGGAGAAAGGAATGAGCAGTTCTTC
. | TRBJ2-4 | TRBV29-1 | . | CSVDIAKNIQYF | TGCAGCGTTGACATAGCCAAAAACATTCAGTACTTC
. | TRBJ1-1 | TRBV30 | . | CAWSPYLNTEAFF | TGTGCCTGGAGCCCCTATTTGAACACTGAAGCTTTCTTT
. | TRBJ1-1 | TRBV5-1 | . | CASSLAATTNTEAFF | TGCGCCAGCAGCTTGGCCGCGACAACGAACACTGAAGCTTTCTTT
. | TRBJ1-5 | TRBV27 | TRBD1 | CASSPKYRQGLSGQPQHF | TGTGCCAGCAGCCCTAAATACAGACAGGGATTATCGGGCCAGCCCCAGCATTTT
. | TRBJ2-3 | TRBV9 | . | CASSVATADTQYF | TGTGCCAGCAGCGTAGCTACGGCAGATACGCAGTATTTT